The rows below give T cell receptor beta chains drawn from one sample of a study of glioma-infiltrating T cells. TCRdb fed the multiplex PCR reads into MiXCR, producing one record per CDR3 protein. The table shows approximately 190,000 distinct CDR3 sequences, with roughly a third occurring only once. The sample was glioma tissue, nonneoplastic brain tissue, or PBMCs (not recorded which). Source of these receptors: a human donor with low-grade glioma or glioblastoma, undergoing nonglioma brain surgery, or in good health (not recorded which). Both conserved end residues are part of each CDR3. The D gene is left open where the match is weak. The size entry is marked missing in some rows and otherwise reads once, few, many or a size class.

v_gene: TRBV20-1
abundance: .
d_gene: TRBD2
j_gene: TRBJ2-1
CDR3aa: CSASPGLAGSYNGQFF
CDR3nt: TGCAGTGCTAGTCCCGGACTAGCGGGCTCCTACAATGGGCAGTTCTTC

v_gene: TRBV3-1
abundance: many
d_gene: .
j_gene: TRBJ1-1
CDR3aa: CASSQFSEAFF
CDR3nt: TGTGCCAGCAGCCAATTCTCTGAAGCTTTCTTT

v_gene: TRBV12-3/TRBV12-4
abundance: .
d_gene: .
j_gene: TRBJ1-5
CDR3aa: CASRVRNQPQHF
CDR3nt: TGTGCCAGCAGGGTTCGCAATCAGCCCCAGCATTTT

v_gene: TRBV7-2
abundance: many
d_gene: TRBD2
j_gene: TRBJ2-3
CDR3aa: CASSLMGLAGGTDTQYF
CDR3nt: TGTGCCAGCAGCTTAATGGGACTAGCGGGAGGAACAGATACGCAGTATTTT

v_gene: TRBV2
abundance: many
d_gene: .
j_gene: TRBJ1-5
CDR3aa: CASSAPTPGQPQHF
CDR3nt: TGTGCCAGCAGTGCCCCTACACCAGGACAGCCCCAGCATTTT

v_gene: TRBV30
abundance: few
d_gene: TRBD1
j_gene: TRBJ1-1
CDR3aa: CAWRLEGGIPEAFF
CDR3nt: TGTGCCTGGAGATTGGAAGGGGGCATCCCTGAAGCTTTCTTT

v_gene: TRBV27
abundance: .
d_gene: TRBD1
j_gene: TRBJ1-2
CDR3aa: CASSLAGQSHCYTF
CDR3nt: TGTGCCAGCAGTTTAGCGGGACAGTCACACTGCTACACCTTC

v_gene: TRBV28
abundance: many
d_gene: .
j_gene: TRBJ1-3
CDR3aa: CASSPYSGNTIYF
CDR3nt: TGTGCCAGCAGTCCTTACTCTGGAAACACCATATATTTT

v_gene: TRBV4-2
abundance: .
d_gene: .
j_gene: TRBJ1-2
CDR3aa: CASSQGVLNYGYTF
CDR3nt: TGTGCCAGCAGCCAAGGGGTCTTAAACTATGGCTACACCTTC

v_gene: TRBV27
abundance: .
d_gene: TRBD1
j_gene: TRBJ1-1
CDR3aa: CASSLSLTGDNEAFF
CDR3nt: TGTGCCAGCAGTTTATCCCTGACAGGGGACAATGAAGCTTTCTTT

v_gene: TRBV20-1
abundance: .
d_gene: TRBD2
j_gene: TRBJ2-7
CDR3aa: CSATPGAGDYEQYF
CDR3nt: TGCAGTGCTACCCCCGGAGCGGGGGACTACGAGCAGTACTTC

v_gene: TRBV5-1
abundance: .
d_gene: TRBD2
j_gene: TRBJ2-1
CDR3aa: CASSLSSGSPSYNEQFF
CDR3nt: TGCGCCAGCAGCTTGTCTAGCGGGAGCCCCTCCTACAATGAGCAGTTCTTC

v_gene: TRBV7-9
abundance: .
d_gene: .
j_gene: TRBJ2-6
CDR3aa: CASSLSTGFSGANVLTF
CDR3nt: TGTGCCAGCAGCCTTTCGACAGGTTTCTCTGGGGCCAACGTCCTGACTTTC

v_gene: TRBV2
abundance: many
d_gene: .
j_gene: TRBJ1-2
CDR3aa: CASSEWGDGRDGYTF
CDR3nt: TGTGCCAGCAGTGAATGGGGGGATGGCCGTGACGGCTACACCTTC

v_gene: TRBV20-1
abundance: many
d_gene: TRBD1
j_gene: TRBJ2-1
CDR3aa: CSARAGQALNEQFF
CDR3nt: TGCAGTGCTAGAGCGGGACAGGCCCTTAATGAGCAGTTCTTC

v_gene: TRBV28
abundance: .
d_gene: .
j_gene: TRBJ1-3
CDR3aa: CASTRIGVGNTIYF
CDR3nt: TGTGCCAGCACCCGAATAGGGGTAGGAAACACCATATATTTT

v_gene: TRBV4-1
abundance: .
d_gene: .
j_gene: TRBJ1-1
CDR3aa: CASSPTLPTRPEDFF
CDR3nt: TGCGCCAGCAGCCCCACATTACCGACAAGGCCTGAAGATTTCTTT

v_gene: TRBV10-3
abundance: many
d_gene: .
j_gene: TRBJ2-1
CDR3aa: CAIGTSTYNEQFF
CDR3nt: TGTGCCATCGGGACTTCCACCTACAATGAGCAGTTCTTC

v_gene: TRBV25-1
abundance: many
d_gene: .
j_gene: TRBJ1-6
CDR3aa: CASSDWASNSPLHF
CDR3nt: TGTGCCAGCAGTGACTGGGCCTCGAATTCACCCCTCCACTTT

v_gene: TRBV24-1
abundance: many
d_gene: .
j_gene: TRBJ2-3
CDR3aa: CATSDANGDTQYF
CDR3nt: TGTGCCACCAGTGACGCAAACGGGGATACGCAGTATTTT

v_gene: TRBV30
abundance: .
d_gene: .
j_gene: TRBJ1-1
CDR3aa: CAWSTTRRGEAFF
CDR3nt: TGTGCCTGGAGTACAACTCGGAGGGGCGAGGCTTTCTTT

v_gene: TRBV29-1
abundance: .
d_gene: TRBD2
j_gene: TRBJ2-1
CDR3aa: CSVVAGGPHNEQFF
CDR3nt: TGCAGCGTTGTAGCGGGAGGGCCTCACAATGAGCAGTTCTTC

v_gene: TRBV20-1
abundance: many
d_gene: .
j_gene: TRBJ1-5
CDR3aa: CSAHPGSSNQPQHF
CDR3nt: TGCAGTGCTCACCCAGGGAGTAGCAATCAGCCCCAGCATTTT

v_gene: TRBV12-3/TRBV12-4
abundance: .
d_gene: .
j_gene: TRBJ1-6
CDR3aa: CVSSNLPGGGMLGRSPLHF
CDR3nt: TGTGTTAGCAGCAACCTGCCGGGCGGCGGAATGTTGGGTCGGTCACCCCTCCACTTT

v_gene: TRBV10-3
abundance: few
d_gene: TRBD2
j_gene: TRBJ2-7
CDR3aa: CAIKELAETDEQYF
CDR3nt: TGTGCCATCAAAGAACTAGCGGAGACGGACGAGCAGTACTTC

v_gene: TRBV6-2/TRBV6-3
abundance: .
d_gene: TRBD1
j_gene: TRBJ2-2
CDR3aa: CASSIPGQNTGKLFF
CDR3nt: TGTGCCAGCAGCATACCGGGACAGAATACCGGGAAGCTGTTTTTT

v_gene: TRBV6-2/TRBV6-3
abundance: many
d_gene: .
j_gene: TRBJ2-1
CDR3aa: CASSYSPGTATGHEQFF
CDR3nt: TGTGCCAGCAGTTACTCGCCCGGGACTGCTACCGGACATGAGCAGTTCTTC

v_gene: TRBV7-2
abundance: .
d_gene: TRBD2
j_gene: TRBJ2-5
CDR3aa: CASSVAGLEETQYF
CDR3nt: TGTGCCAGCAGCGTGGCGGGACTAGAAGAGACCCAGTACTTC

v_gene: TRBV29-1
abundance: many
d_gene: .
j_gene: TRBJ2-1
CDR3aa: CSVARLAGDNEQFF
CDR3nt: TGCAGCGTTGCGCGTCTAGCTGGGGACAATGAGCAGTTCTTC

v_gene: TRBV6-2/TRBV6-3
abundance: many
d_gene: TRBD2
j_gene: TRBJ2-1
CDR3aa: CASSYERGITYNEQFF
CDR3nt: TGTGCCAGCAGTTACGAGCGGGGTATTACCTACAATGAGCAGTTCTTC

v_gene: TRBV7-9
abundance: many
d_gene: .
j_gene: TRBJ2-2
CDR3aa: CASSPATGELFF
CDR3nt: TGTGCCAGCAGCCCAGCTACCGGGGAGCTGTTTTTT

v_gene: TRBV11-2
abundance: .
d_gene: TRBD1
j_gene: TRBJ1-3
CDR3aa: CASSRIATGAGNTIYF
CDR3nt: TGTGCCAGCAGCCGGATAGCGACAGGGGCTGGAAACACCATATATTTT

v_gene: TRBV7-2
abundance: many
d_gene: .
j_gene: TRBJ1-2
CDR3aa: CASSLVGDNYGYTF
CDR3nt: TGTGCCAGCAGCTTAGTCGGGGACAACTATGGCTACACCTTC

v_gene: TRBV4-3
abundance: many
d_gene: .
j_gene: TRBJ2-7
CDR3aa: CASSQGYSYEQYF
CDR3nt: TGCGCCAGCAGCCAAGGATACTCCTACGAGCAGTACTTC

v_gene: TRBV12-3/TRBV12-4
abundance: few
d_gene: .
j_gene: TRBJ1-2
CDR3aa: CASSFGQNYGYTF
CDR3nt: TGTGCCAGCAGTTTCGGGCAGAACTATGGCTACACCTTC

v_gene: TRBV3-1
abundance: .
d_gene: .
j_gene: TRBJ2-7
CDR3aa: CASSQDTGAYVQYF
CDR3nt: TGTGCCAGCAGCCAAGATACGGGTGCCTACGTGCAGTACTTC

v_gene: TRBV5-1
abundance: many
d_gene: TRBD1
j_gene: TRBJ1-1
CDR3aa: CASSLGQGYTEAFF
CDR3nt: TGCGCCAGCAGCTTAGGACAGGGGTACACTGAAGCTTTCTTT

v_gene: TRBV12-3/TRBV12-4
abundance: many
d_gene: .
j_gene: TRBJ1-4
CDR3aa: CASSLDDRNEKLFF
CDR3nt: TGTGCCAGCAGTTTAGATGACAGGAATGAAAAACTGTTTTTT

v_gene: TRBV7-2
abundance: many
d_gene: TRBD2
j_gene: TRBJ2-2
CDR3aa: CASSGGGWTGELFF
CDR3nt: TGTGCCAGCAGCGGGGGGGGTTGGACCGGGGAGCTGTTTTTT

v_gene: TRBV4-3
abundance: many
d_gene: .
j_gene: TRBJ1-5
CDR3aa: CASSQDFGEDQPQHF
CDR3nt: TGCGCCAGCAGCCAAGATTTCGGCGAAGATCAGCCCCAGCATTTT

v_gene: TRBV13
abundance: few
d_gene: TRBD2
j_gene: TRBJ2-7
CDR3aa: CASSLTGGQDEQYF
CDR3nt: TGTGCCAGCAGCTTGACGGGAGGGCAGGACGAGCAGTACTTC

v_gene: TRBV5-6
abundance: .
d_gene: TRBD2
j_gene: TRBJ2-1
CDR3aa: CASSSGLGVNEQFF
CDR3nt: TGTGCCAGCAGCTCGGGACTAGGTGTCAATGAGCAGTTCTTC

v_gene: TRBV6-2/TRBV6-3
abundance: .
d_gene: .
j_gene: TRBJ2-1
CDR3aa: CGSSPPEGGNEQFF
CDR3nt: TGTGGCAGTAGTCCACCGGAGGGAGGCAATGAGCAGTTCTTC

v_gene: TRBV28
abundance: many
d_gene: .
j_gene: TRBJ2-5
CDR3aa: CASSHRTVLQETQYF
CDR3nt: TGTGCCAGCAGCCACCGGACAGTTCTCCAAGAGACCCAGTACTTC

v_gene: TRBV15
abundance: many
d_gene: TRBD2
j_gene: TRBJ2-3
CDR3aa: CATRQRGGLGADTQYF
CDR3nt: TGTGCCACCAGGCAGCGGGGGGGACTGGGCGCAGATACGCAGTATTTT

v_gene: TRBV7-2
abundance: many
d_gene: TRBD1
j_gene: TRBJ1-6
CDR3aa: CASSPRGGGYSPLHF
CDR3nt: TGTGCCAGCAGCCCCAGGGGGGGCGGGTATTCACCCCTCCACTTT

v_gene: TRBV28
abundance: many
d_gene: .
j_gene: TRBJ1-4
CDR3aa: CASSREDNEKLFF
CDR3nt: TGTGCCAGCAGTAGGGAGGATAATGAAAAACTGTTTTTT

v_gene: TRBV10-3
abundance: many
d_gene: .
j_gene: TRBJ1-1
CDR3aa: CAIKGSPTFLNTEAFF
CDR3nt: TGTGCCATCAAGGGATCGCCGACTTTTTTGAACACTGAAGCTTTCTTT

v_gene: TRBV12-3/TRBV12-4
abundance: .
d_gene: TRBD1
j_gene: TRBJ1-2
CDR3aa: CASSRRQGSYGYTF
CDR3nt: TGTGCCAGCAGCAGGAGACAGGGGTCCTATGGCTACACCTTC

v_gene: TRBV20-1
abundance: many
d_gene: TRBD2
j_gene: TRBJ2-3
CDR3aa: CSASGLADGVTQYF
CDR3nt: TGCAGTGCTTCCGGACTAGCCGACGGGGTTACGCAGTATTTT

v_gene: TRBV27
abundance: .
d_gene: .
j_gene: TRBJ2-3
CDR3aa: CASNFSNAGIDTQYF
CDR3nt: TGTGCCAGCAATTTCAGTAATGCTGGCATAGATACGCAGTATTTT

v_gene: TRBV28
abundance: many
d_gene: TRBD2
j_gene: TRBJ2-7
CDR3aa: CASNELAGTYEQYF
CDR3nt: TGTGCCAGCAACGAACTAGCGGGAACCTACGAGCAGTACTTC

v_gene: TRBV10-3
abundance: .
d_gene: .
j_gene: TRBJ2-5
CDR3aa: CAIRGDISSEIQYF
CDR3nt: TGTGCCATCAGGGGGGACATTTCCAGCGAGATCCAGTACTTC

v_gene: TRBV5-1
abundance: .
d_gene: TRBD1
j_gene: TRBJ1-5
CDR3aa: CASSPTGDAYQPQHF
CDR3nt: TGCGCCAGCAGCCCGACAGGGGACGCCTATCAGCCCCAGCATTTT

v_gene: TRBV27
abundance: .
d_gene: .
j_gene: TRBJ1-1
CDR3aa: CASSARGGAGIVAEAFF
CDR3nt: TGTGCCAGCAGTGCCCGGGGAGGGGCAGGCATCGTCGCTGAAGCTTTCTTT

v_gene: TRBV28
abundance: many
d_gene: .
j_gene: TRBJ1-1
CDR3aa: CASSFRNANTEAFF
CDR3nt: TGTGCCAGCAGTTTTCGGAACGCGAACACTGAAGCTTTCTTT

v_gene: TRBV6-2/TRBV6-3
abundance: .
d_gene: .
j_gene: TRBJ2-3
CDR3aa: CASSYYGGLGTDTQYF
CDR3nt: TGCGCCAGCAGTTACTACGGGGGTCTTGGCACAGATACGCAGTATTTT

v_gene: TRBV20-1
abundance: many
d_gene: .
j_gene: TRBJ2-3
CDR3aa: CSARDFSGGTDTQYF
CDR3nt: TGCAGTGCTAGAGATTTTAGCGGAGGCACAGATACGCAGTATTTT

v_gene: TRBV12-3/TRBV12-4
abundance: .
d_gene: .
j_gene: TRBJ2-5
CDR3aa: CASSFFAQETQYF
CDR3nt: TGTGCCAGCAGTTTTTTCGCCCAAGAGACCCAGTACTTC